The 9 T cell receptor beta chains below all came from one sample that was sequenced in a study of preoperative IRX-2 immunotherapy in early breast cancer. Regarding treatment: preoperative locoregional IRX-2 cytokine immunotherapy. Generated by immunoSEQ multiplex PCR, the TCRdb table keeps only in-frame clones and is missing some. The sample lists roughly 99,000 clones, around 86% seen once, with roughly 1.9% in the top ten. The material was tumor tissue, obtained after IRX-2 immunotherapy. All receptors derive from a human donor with breast cancer.

The gene calls are TRBV1 and TRBJ1-5; TRBD1, as called in the table, went unchecked against the DNA. TRBV1 counts as a pseudogene. The CDR3 runs 15 residues. The CDR3 region has the DNA TGCGCCAGCAGCCAAGGACAAGGCTACGGTCAGCCCCAGCATTTT. Its translation: CASSQGQGYGQPQHF.

This sequence joins TRBV6-8 and TRBJ2-1; 9 bases align to TRBD1. J lost 9 bases, V lost 2 bases, and 8 bases had no gene match. The CDR3 has 15 amino acids. Germline CDR1 and CDR2: MNHGY and SAAAGT. The CDR3 here is CASSYGTGRFIEQFF. CDR3 in DNA: TGTGCCAGCAGTTACGGGACAGGGCGATTCATTGAGCAGTTCTTC.

This sequence joins TRBV6-8 and TRBJ1-1, with D perhaps matching TRBD1 (5 bases). V was shortened by 6 bases and J by 5 bases, with 22 bases between the two germline ends. The CDR3 runs to 16 residues. CDR1 is MNHGY and CDR2 is SAAAGT in the germline V gene. This CDR3 reads CASRPQSRAEGTEAFF. In DNA form, the CDR3 reads TGTGCCAGCAGACCCCAAAGCAGGGCCGAGGGGACTGAAGCTTTCTTT.

The V gene is TRBV19, the J gene TRBJ1-2; D is unresolved. The CDR3 covers 12 residues. Germline V gives CDR1 LNHDA, CDR2 SQIVND (reference sequence). V was cut by 7 bases and J by 6 bases, with 12 bases left in between. The CDR3 sequence: CASKAGFHGYTF. The CDR3 DNA follows: TGTGCCAGTAAAGCCGGGTTCCATGGCTACACCTTC.

The CDR3 sequence is CASGANGANVLTF. The CDR3, as DNA: TGTGCCAGCGGGGCTAATGGGGCCAACGTCCTGACTTTC. This chain links TRBV6-8 with TRBJ2-6; maybe TRBD1 (5 bases). V lost 8 bases, J lost 3 bases, and 8 bases lay in between. This CDR3 has 13 residues. Germline CDR1 reads MNHGY; CDR2 reads SAAAGT.

The count of this clone is one. The chain combines TRBV6-8 with TRBJ1-6; 7 bases align to TRBD1. The CDR3 length is 15 residues. The trim removed 6 bases at V and 7 bases at J, leaving 9 bases unmatched. The germline CDR1 and CDR2 sequences are MNHGY and SAAAGT. CDR3 in DNA: TGTGCCAGCAGCATAGGACAGGCCCCCAATTCACCCCTCCACTTT. This codes for CASSIGQAPNSPLHF.

The chain has TRBV6-8 and TRBJ1-5; D perhaps matches TRBD1 (6 bases). The CDR3 runs 16 residues. Germline CDR1 MNHGY, CDR2 SAAAGT. V lost 2 bases to trimming and J lost 0 bases, with 11 bases between them. This CDR3 is CASSYQTGNSNQPQHF. CDR3 in DNA: TGTGCCAGCAGTTACCAGACAGGTAATAGCAATCAGCCCCAGCATTTT.

This clone appeared once. V is TRBV6-8 and J is TRBJ1-4; 9 bases are a match to TRBD1. V was clipped by 5 bases and J by 2 bases; unmatched bases: 6. Germline V gene data show CDR1 as MNHGY and CDR2 as SAAAGT. This CDR3 has 16 residues. This chain's CDR3 is CASSEIQGATNEKLFF. The CDR3 nucleotides are TGTGCCAGCAGTGAGATACAGGGGGCGACTAATGAAAAACTGTTTTTT.

The chain uses TRBV11-3 and TRBJ1-4; 12 positions agree with TRBD1. The V and J ends lost 5 bases and 8 bases, in that order; junction bases with no gene match: 12. Germline V gene sequence: CDR1 SGHNT, CDR2 YENEEA. This CDR3 is built from 17 residues. CDR3 region: CASSPSWDRGLGEKLFF. The CDR3 nucleotides are TGTGCCAGCAGCCCAAGTTGGGACAGGGGGCTAGGAGAAAAACTGTTTTTT. The full variable domain, with the rest looked up from reference TRBV11-3 and TRBJ1-4, is EAGVVQSPRYKIIEKKQPVAFWCNPISGHNTLYWYLQNLGQGPELLIRYENEEAVDDSQLPKDRFSAERLKGVDSTLKIQPAELGDSAVYLCASSPSWDRGLGEKLFFGSGTQLSVL.